This is a list of T cell receptor beta chains from one sample in a study of naive and memory T cell subsets. Via MiXCR, TCRdb re-called the 5' RACE reads, giving one row per CDR3 protein. Of roughly 48,000 distinct CDR3 sequences listed, about 4.8% are singletons. Receptors originate from a female donor in good health. Each CDR3 is given with its conserved first and last residue. A D gene is named only where the DNA matches it firmly. Each size is how often the clone was seen (once, few, many) or a class if it is expanded.

v_call: TRBV20-1; clone_size: many; j_call: TRBJ1-1; d_call: .; cdr3_nt: TGCAGTGCTATGAGGGAGCCATTGAACACTGAAGCTTTCTTT; cdr3_aa: CSAMREPLNTEAFF
v_call: TRBV2; clone_size: many; j_call: TRBJ2-4; d_call: TRBD2; cdr3_nt: TGTGCCAGCAGTGAACAGCTAGCGGGAAACATTCAGTACTTC; cdr3_aa: CASSEQLAGNIQYF
v_call: TRBV6-2/TRBV6-3; clone_size: many; j_call: TRBJ1-1; d_call: TRBD1; cdr3_nt: TGTGCCAGCAGAACACCCCAGGGGGCGGGTACTGAAGCTTTCTTT; cdr3_aa: CASRTPQGAGTEAFF
v_call: TRBV29-1; clone_size: many; j_call: TRBJ2-2; d_call: .; cdr3_nt: TGCAGCGTTTGGGGGGAGCGAGGCACCGGGGAGCTGTTTTTT; cdr3_aa: CSVWGERGTGELFF
v_call: TRBV29-1; clone_size: many; j_call: TRBJ1-2; d_call: .; cdr3_nt: TGCAGCGTTGAAGAACGAGGGGTAGGAGGGGGCTACACCTTC; cdr3_aa: CSVEERGVGGGYTF
v_call: TRBV7-9; clone_size: many; j_call: TRBJ1-2; d_call: TRBD1; cdr3_nt: TGTGCCAGCAGCTGGGACAGGGGTTTAGGCTACACCTTC; cdr3_aa: CASSWDRGLGYTF
v_call: TRBV3-1; clone_size: many; j_call: TRBJ2-2; d_call: .; cdr3_nt: TGTGCCAGCAGCCAAGGTCAAGCGGGTCTGACCGGGGAGCTGTTTTTT; cdr3_aa: CASSQGQAGLTGELFF
v_call: TRBV2; clone_size: many; j_call: TRBJ2-1; d_call: .; cdr3_nt: TGTGCCAGCAGGACTAGTTACAATGAGCAGTTCTTC; cdr3_aa: CASRTSYNEQFF
v_call: TRBV13; clone_size: few; j_call: TRBJ2-7; d_call: .; cdr3_nt: TGTGCCAGCAGCCAACAGGGCCCAACCTCCTACGAGCAGTACTTC; cdr3_aa: CASSQQGPTSYEQYF
v_call: TRBV3-1; clone_size: many; j_call: TRBJ2-1; d_call: .; cdr3_nt: TGTGCCAGCAGCCTCAGGGGAGGGGGCTACAATGAGCAGTTCTTC; cdr3_aa: CASSLRGGGYNEQFF
v_call: TRBV6-5; clone_size: many; j_call: TRBJ2-5; d_call: TRBD2; cdr3_nt: TGTGCCAGCAGCTCGACTAGCGGGGGCCCTCGTACCCAGTACTTC; cdr3_aa: CASSSTSGGPRTQYF
v_call: TRBV21-1; clone_size: many; j_call: TRBJ2-7; d_call: .; cdr3_nt: TGTGCCAGCAGCAAAGAGAAAGGGGGGCGCTTC; cdr3_aa: CASSKEKGGRF
v_call: TRBV6-1; clone_size: many; j_call: TRBJ2-1; d_call: TRBD2; cdr3_nt: TGTGCCAGCAAAATTAGCGGGACCTCCTACAATGAGCAGTTCTTC; cdr3_aa: CASKISGTSYNEQFF